This T cell receptor beta chain was retrieved from a study of T cells in Graves' hyperthyroidism and ophthalmopathy. Drawn at first hyperthyroidism diagnosis, the blood sample preceded any ophthalmopathy symptoms. Researchers took RNA transcripts and amplified the TCR beta CDR3 regions from them. The HTBI primer set drove a first-round RT-PCR of the TCR CDR3. TCRdb redid the calling of the multiplex PCR reads with MiXCR, one entry per CDR3 protein. The repertoire consists of approximately 360,000 distinct CDR3 sequences, with less than 20% occurring once and the leading ten covering 28%. Germline V gene lookup returns CDR1 SGHAT and CDR2 FQNNGV. The CDR3 runs 15 residues. The V gene lost 2 bases and the J gene lost 5 bases, with 13 bases spanning the gap. In this sample, this clonotype turned up many times.

V is TRBV11-2 and J is TRBJ2-1; maybe TRBD2 (5 bases). The sequence was obtained from a woman aged 18-29 years with Graves' hyperthyroidism that later progressed to Graves' ophthalmopathy. Material: blood. The CDR3 nucleotides are TGTGCCAGCAGCTTAAGGGAGAAGCGCCACAATGAGCAGTTCTTC. Translation: CASSLREKRHNEQFF.